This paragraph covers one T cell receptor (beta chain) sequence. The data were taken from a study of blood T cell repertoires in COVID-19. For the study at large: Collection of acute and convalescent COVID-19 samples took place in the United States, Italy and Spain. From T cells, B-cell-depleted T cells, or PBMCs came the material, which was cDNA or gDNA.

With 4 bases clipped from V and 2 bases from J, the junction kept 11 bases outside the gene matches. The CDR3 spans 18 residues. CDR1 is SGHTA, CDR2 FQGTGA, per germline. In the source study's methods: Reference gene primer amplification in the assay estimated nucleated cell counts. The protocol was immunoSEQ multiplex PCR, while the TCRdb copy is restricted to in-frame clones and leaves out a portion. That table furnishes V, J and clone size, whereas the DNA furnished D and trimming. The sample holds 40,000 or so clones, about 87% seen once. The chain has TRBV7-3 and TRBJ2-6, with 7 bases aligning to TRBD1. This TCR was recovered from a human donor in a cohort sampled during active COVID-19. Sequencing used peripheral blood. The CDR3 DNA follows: TGTGCCAGCAGCTCCGAGGGGGCGGGTGGTACTGGGGCCAACGTCCTGACTTTC. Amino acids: CASSSEGAGGTGANVLTF.